Below, 28 T cell receptor beta chains from the same sample are listed, as sequenced in a study of tumor-infiltrating lymphocytes in primary liver carcinoma. The tissue used was unsorted bulk material of 20-30 mg. RNA and DNA were co-extracted from it with the AllPrep DNA/RNA mini kit. cDNA specific to TCR beta was made from 500 ng of total RNA, with a constant-region primer employed for priming. Slightly modified ARM-PCR served as the procedure for the TCR beta libraries. These libraries came from three rounds of nested multiplex PCR. A C-beta reverse primer and TRBV1-TRBV30 forward primers served in each of the first two PCR rounds, at approximately 10 cycles apiece. TCRdb recomputed calls from the multiplex PCR reads with MiXCR, one row per CDR3 protein. The sample has about 110,000 distinct CDR3 sequences; around 60% are singletons. Material for sequencing was liver tumor tissue from sampling region 1. Subset specified: tumor region T1, superior pole. Source of these receptors: a woman in her fifties or sixties with primary liver carcinoma and hepatitis B virus infection.

As for this clonotype: A junction boundary mismatches the germline segment, possibly from a read error. The chain has TRBV11-3 and TRBJ2-1; maybe TRBD2 (7 bases). Germline CDR1 is SGHNT and CDR2 is YENEEA. This CDR3 contains 17 residues. CDR3: CDSSSRGARTMGNDQFF. DNA for the CDR3: TGTGACAGCAGCTCCCGGGGGGCGCGAACCATGGGCAATGACCAGTTCTTC. Using reference TRBV11-3 and TRBJ2-1 for the parts outside the CDR3, the full variable domain is EAGVVQSPRYKIIEKKQPVAFWCNPISGHNTLYWYLQNLGQGPELLIRYENEEAVDDSQLPKDRFSAERLKGVDSTLKIQPAELGDSAVYLCDSSSRGARTMGNDQFFGPGTRLTVL.

V usage is TRBV11-2 and J usage is TRBJ2-2; D is undetermined. The germline V and J ends were trimmed by 11 bases and 6 bases, with 16 bases remaining between them. There are 13 residues in the CDR3. Germline V CDR1 and CDR2: SGHAT, FQNNGV. CDR3 coding DNA: TGTGCCGGCAACTTGGAGCCAGCCGGGGAGCTGTTTTTT. This gives the protein CAGNLEPAGELFF.

This clonotype was seen a handful of times. The chain couples TRBV28 to TRBJ2-1; 9 bases map to TRBD1. J gave up 8 bases and V 2 bases, and 10 bases lay outside the gene matches. Germline loops: CDR1 MDHEN, CDR2 SYDVKM. The CDR3 extends over 16 amino acids. CDR3 nucleotides: TGTGCCAGCAGTTTAGGGGGAGGGACAGGGATCTATGAGCAGTTCTTC. Its protein is CASSLGGGTGIYEQFF.

V is TRBV29-1 and J is TRBJ2-3; either TRBD1 or TRBD2 may supply D (5 bases each). With 6 bases removed from V and 14 bases from J, the gap between germline ends came to 18 bases. Germline V CDR1 and CDR2: SQVTM, ANQGSEA. The CDR3 is 11 amino acids. The CDR3 sequence is CSVADGDGVYF. CDR3 DNA: TGCAGCGTGGCGGACGGGGACGGAGTGTATTTT.

Worth noting for this clonotype: The germline gene is not matched at one end of the junction; a read error may be the cause. J is TRBJ2-5 and V is TRBV6-5; maybe TRBD2 (5 bases). The CDR3 contains 15 residues. From germline, CDR1 is MNHEY and CDR2 SVGAGI. The CDR3 region is CASSYSRDLGETQYF. The CDR3 DNA follows: TGTGCCAGCAGTTACTCTCGTGACCTCGGGGAGACTCAGTACTTC.

As to this clonotype: Compared with germline, one end of the junction differs, possibly owing to a read error. The chain has TRBV11-2 and TRBJ1-6, with D perhaps TRBD1 (6 bases). Germline assignment: CDR1 SGHAT and CDR2 FQNNGV. The CDR3 is made up of 14 amino acids. The CDR3 loop reads CASSFWGHNSPLRF. For the CDR3, the DNA is TGTGCCAGCAGCTTTTGGGGGCATAATTCACCCCTCCGCTTT. Filled out from reference TRBV11-2 and TRBJ1-6, the complete variable domain reads EAGVAQSPRYKIIEKRQSVAFWCNPISGHATLYWYQQILGQGPKLLIQFQNNGVVDDSQLPKDRFSAERLKGVDSTLKIQPAKLEDSAVYLCASSFWGHNSPLRFGNGTRLTVT.

Only one count was recorded for this clonotype. This chain uses TRBV29-1 with TRBJ2-2, with D possibly being TRBD1 (6 bases). V dropped 7 bases and J dropped 7 bases, with 19 bases sitting between them. CDR3 length: 14 residues. The germline gives CDR1 SQVTM, CDR2 ANQGSEA. The CDR3 spells CSAAQGTGHGELFF. The CDR3 nucleotides read TGCAGCGCCGCTCAGGGGACCGGCCACGGGGAGCTGTTTTTT.

Comments on this clonotype: It may be a read error: a sequence one base away is much more abundant. The rearrangement joins TRBV12-3 or TRBV12-4 to TRBJ2-7; 10 nucleotides agree with TRBD1. The CDR3 spans 15 residues. Here the CDR3 reads CANSSRTGGWREQYF. The CDR3 DNA sequence: TGTGCCAACAGTTCCAGGACAGGGGGATGGAGGGAGCAGTACTTC.

The chain carries TRBV10-2 and TRBJ1-1; D not certain. Germline lookup yields CDR1 WSHSY and CDR2 SAAADI. The length of the CDR3 is 18 residues. Between the trimmed V and J ends, which lost 1 base and 0 bases, there was a span of 18 bases. CDR3 nucleotide sequence: TGCGCCAGCAGTGAGTTCGGAGGGCCTGGAAATATGAACACTGAAGCTTTCTTT. This sequence encodes CASSEFGGPGNMNTEAFF.

The table lists this clonotype with a few counts. The gene calls are TRBV7-8 and TRBJ1-2; D call uncertain. This CDR3 is 15 amino acids long. In germline, CDR1 is SGHVS, CDR2 FQNEAQ. Trimming shortened V by 1 base and J by 6 bases, and 15 bases separated the two germline ends. The CDR3 DNA reads TGTGCCAGCAGCTTAGTCGCTGACCCTTGGAATGGCTACACCTTC. It codes for CASSLVADPWNGYTF.

As regards this clonotype: A much larger clone differs by one base, so this may be a read error. The conserved final phenylalanine or tryptophan is absent from the CDR3, which likely points to a read error. CDR3 sequence: CASSSGEYEQYI. The CDR3 nucleotides read TGTGCCAGCAGTTCCGGGGAGTACGAGCAGTACATC. The V gene is TRBV28, the J gene TRBJ2-7, with D possibly TRBD2 on 5 matching bases. This CDR3 is 12 amino acids long. Germline loops: CDR1 MDHEN, CDR2 SYDVKM. V shed 4 bases and J shed 4 bases, with 8 bases lying between them.

Points on this clonotype: Because it lacks the conserved phenylalanine or tryptophan at the end, this CDR3 is likely a read error. The genes are TRBV11-2 and TRBJ2-6, with 11 bases fitting TRBD2. Trimming at V came to 5 bases and at J to 0 bases, leaving 12 bases not matched to a gene. The CDR3 sequence is 20 residues long. Germline V gene sequence: CDR1 SGHAT, CDR2 FQNNGV. The CDR3 loop is CASSPNTPGLAVSGANVLTL. The CDR3 DNA reads as TGTGCCAGCAGCCCCAACACACCGGGACTAGCGGTCTCTGGGGCCAACGTCCTGACTTTA.

Turning to this clonotype: Since a much larger clone is just one base distant, this may be a read error. The rearrangement joins TRBV5-6 to TRBJ2-2, with D perhaps given as TRBD1 or TRBD2 (5 bases each). The CDR3 runs 14 residues. Germline V gene data show CDR1 as SGHDT and CDR2 as YYEEEE. CDR3 nucleotides: TGTGCCAGCAGCTTGGGGTTGGACACCGGGGAGCTGTTATTT. Protein product: CASSLGLDTGELLF. The full variable domain, its missing parts supplied by reference TRBV5-6 and TRBJ2-2, is DAGVTQSPTHLIKTRGQQVTLRCSPKSGHDTVSWYQQALGQGPQFIFQYYEEEERQRGNFPDRFSGHQFPNYSSELNVNALLLGDSALYLCASSLGLDTGELLFGEGSRLTVL.

In the case of this clonotype: Possible read error: a much larger clone is one base away. The gene calls are TRBV5-5 and TRBJ1-1; TRBD1 is a possible D gene (5 bases). This CDR3 is built from 14 residues. Looked up from germline, CDR1 is SGHKS and CDR2 is YYEKEE (reference sequence). This CDR3 reads CASSSQAGLTETFF. The CDR3 nucleotides read TGTGCCAGCAGCTCGCAGGCAGGGCTAACTGAAACTTTCTTT.

This clonotype appeared many times. The J gene is TRBJ1-2, the V gene TRBV5-1; D uncertain. The CDR3 runs to 13 residues. Germline CDR1 SGHRS, CDR2 YFSETQ. Trimming removed 0 bases from V and 8 bases from J, with 11 bases in between. The CDR3 reads CASSLESTRGYTF. CDR3 coding DNA: TGCGCCAGCAGCTTGGAGTCTACGCGGGGCTACACCTTC.

The V call is TRBV29-1, the J call TRBJ2-7; D possibly corresponds to TRBD2 (5 bases). The CDR3 is made up of 14 amino acids. Trimming removed 4 bases from V and 4 bases from J, with 17 bases in between. Germline assignment: CDR1 SQVTM and CDR2 ANQGSEA. CDR3: CSVAGIVATYEQYF. In DNA form, the CDR3 reads TGCAGCGTTGCGGGGATAGTGGCAACATACGAGCAGTACTTC.

This clonotype was detected many times. The V and J genes are TRBV6-6 and TRBJ2-2, with D perhaps matching TRBD2 (6 bases). The CDR3 spans 14 residues. Trimming took 4 bases from V and 9 from J, leaving 15 bases between them. Looked up from germline, CDR1 is MNHNY and CDR2 is SVGAGI (reference sequence). The chain's CDR3 is CASSLGSGIRELFF. CDR3 nucleotides: TGTGCCAGCAGTTTGGGTAGCGGTATCCGGGAGCTGTTTTTT.

This clonotype was counted at least ten times. This chain uses TRBV4-2 with TRBJ2-3, with a possible D match to TRBD2 (6 bases). V was clipped by 1 base and J by 0 bases, with 14 bases between them. CDR1 is LGHNA and CDR2 is YNFKEQ in the germline V gene. The CDR3 runs 17 residues. In DNA form, the CDR3 reads TGTGCCAGCAGCCAAGGTCGGGGTAGCGGAAGCACAGATACGCAGTATTTT. Protein product: CASSQGRGSGSTDTQYF.

By sample share, this clonotype is large. This chain joins TRBV11-2 and TRBJ2-3, with 13 bases matching TRBD2. The CDR3 runs to 15 residues. From germline, CDR1 is SGHAT and CDR2 FQNNGV. Trimming cost V 4 bases and J 4 bases; bases outside gene matches: 2. CDR3 nucleotides: TGTGCCAGCAGCTCGGGACTAGCGGGACCAGATACGCAGTATTTT. This codes for CASSSGLAGPDTQYF.

A single count supports this clonotype. The V call is TRBV6-5, the J call TRBJ2-1; D may be TRBD1 (6 bases). This CDR3 contains 14 residues. V gave up 8 bases and J gave up 8 bases, with 19 bases separating them. The germline gives CDR1 MNHEY, CDR2 SVGAGI. The CDR3 reads CASGSLRQGYEQFF. The CDR3 DNA reads as TGTGCCAGCGGTTCCCTGAGGCAGGGGTATGAGCAGTTCTTC.

This clonotype was observed many times. The chain links TRBV6-6 to TRBJ2-7; D unresolved. Germline assignment: CDR1 MNHNY and CDR2 SVGAGI (reference sequence). V was trimmed by 3 bases and J by 1 base, leaving 10 bases between them. The CDR3 has 14 amino acids. This chain's CDR3 is CASSYYGKSYEQYF. The CDR3 nucleotides are TGTGCCAGCAGTTATTACGGCAAATCCTACGAGCAGTACTTC.

With respect to this clonotype: A much larger clone lies a single base off, so this may be a read error. J is TRBJ1-1 and V is TRBV5-1; 8 nucleotides agree with TRBD1. This CDR3 is built from 17 residues. The J segment lost 5 bases and the V segment lost 2 bases, leaving 14 bases of the junction unmatched. Germline assignment: CDR1 SGHRS and CDR2 YFSETQ. The CDR3 protein is CASSFWNGRGQGTEAFF. The CDR3 DNA reads as TGCGCCAGCAGCTTCTGGAATGGCAGGGGGCAAGGAACTGAAGCTTTCTTT.

About this clonotype itself: A much more abundant neighbour one base away suggests this may be a read error. V is TRBV12-3 or TRBV12-4 and J is TRBJ1-2, with a tentative D call TRBD1 (5 bases). V shed 6 bases and J shed 8 bases, with 13 bases lying between them. This CDR3 is 12 amino acids long. In DNA, the CDR3 is TGTGCCAGCAGCCCCTGGGACGGAGGCTACACCTTC. It translates to CASSPWDGGYTF.

Only one count was recorded for this clonotype. A single base separates this from a much larger clone, so it may be a read error. Since the CDR3 does not end with the conserved phenylalanine or tryptophan, this likely comes from a read error. This rearrangement joins TRBV10-2 to TRBJ1-6; D remains ambiguous. This CDR3 has 12 amino acids. Trimming stripped 7 bases from V and 9 bases from J, with 10 bases between. Germline loops: CDR1 WSHSY, CDR2 SAAADI. The CDR3 loop is CASTSTGSPLHV. CDR3 nucleotides: TGCGCCAGCACCTCGACGGGTTCACCCCTCCACGTT.

Comments on this clonotype: One base away lies a much larger clone, so this may be a sequencing read error. CDR3 DNA: TGTGCCTGGTCCAGAGGCAGGAGCACAGATACGCAGTATTTT. This codes for CAWSRGRSTDTQYF. The J gene is TRBJ2-3, the V gene TRBV30; unclear D gene. CDR3 size: 14 residues. Germline CDR1 reads GTSNPN; CDR2 reads SVGIG (reference sequence). Trimming removed 5 bases from V and 0 bases from J, with 12 bases in between.

This clonotype occurred once. One end of the junction varies from germline; a read error may be responsible. The chain carries TRBV6-5 and TRBJ1-1, with TRBD1 as a possible D gene (5 bases). Germline CDR1 and CDR2: MNHEY and SVGAGI. This CDR3 region has 15 residues. The CDR3 protein is CACSTQGRQRTEAFF. The CDR3 DNA is TGTGCCTGCAGTACTCAGGGACGGCAGAGAACTGAAGCTTTCTTT.

For this clonotype: One end of the junction varies from germline; a read error may be responsible. J is TRBJ2-7 and V is TRBV5-4; 8 bases agree with TRBD2. CDR3 length equals 14 residues. Per germline, CDR1 SGHNT and CDR2 YYREEE (reference sequence). CDR3 DNA sequence: TGTGCCTGCAGCCAAGGACTAGCCGTTTCAGAGCAGTACTTC. Translation: CACSQGLAVSEQYF.

A word on this clonotype: One base away lies a much larger clone, so this may be a sequencing read error. V usage is TRBV4-1 and J usage is TRBJ2-7; 8 bases are shared with TRBD1. From germline, CDR1 is MGHRA and CDR2 YSYEKL. This CDR3 has 15 residues. CDR3 DNA: TGCGCCAGCAGCCCCCAGGGGGCAGGGATCCACGAGCAGTGCTTC. Translating gives CASSPQGAGIHEQCF.